This TCR beta chain originates from a study of shared clonotypes between healthy human individuals (dated by TCRdb to 2020 to 2021). Looking at the study overall: A few men and a couple of women, aged 18 to 49 years, made up the cohort. For each donor, CD4 naive and CD4 memory were each given three plates, CD8 naive was given two plates, and CD8 memory was given one plate. The study deeply sequenced blood TCR repertoires of about 5 healthy adults to estimate repertoire size and the extent of clonotype sharing between individuals. To increase sequencing depth and limit assay-specific biases, TCR repertoire library preparation and sequencing were carried out by different laboratories using diverse techniques. Each donor's leukapheresis produced roughly between about 0.8 and 8.9 billion PBMCs. Study-wide conclusions, independent of this receptor: Sampling was limited to blood, and TCR repertoires in tissue likely differ from TCR repertoires in blood. Even with the large sequencing depth, rarefaction of the sorted-subset datasets indicated that sequencing was incomplete. Approximately 5% of naive CD4, 3.5% of naive CD8, approximately 2% of memory CD4, and around 0.42% of memory CD8 clonotypes were shared across four donors. Based on pairwise subsampling, the degree of clonotype sharing among donors was expected to be affected by sequencing depth. Larger estimated clonotype richness was generally found for naive subsets than for memory subsets. Because the study included a small number of donors, the genetic and exposure-history diversity represented was limited. Clonotypes shared by all four sorted-subset donors showed higher generation probabilities than non-shared clonotypes.

Using the deep immunoSEQ assay, multiplex PCR amplified TCR CDR3 regions from genomic DNA. Extracted genomic DNA from each cell subset was spread evenly across all wells of several immunoSEQ 96-well plates, with each plate serving as a replicate. For sorted subsets, each replicate PCR was loaded with roughly 0.2 ug genomic DNA, equivalent to 25,000 to 35,000 T cell genomes. The purified libraries were quantified using a Qubit 3.0 fluorometer, sized with a Bioanalyzer 2100, and then quantified again using the KAPA Library Quantification kit. A separate single-read 150-cycle Illumina NextSeq 550 flow cell was used to sequence each immunoSEQ 96-well plate. The paper's processing steps were these. The immunoSEQ output contained only junctional sequences without quality scores, so filtering could not match that applied to full-length reads. Sequences were annotated with PyIR, a Python wrapper for IgBLAST v1.9, and V/J genes and CDR3 were assigned using IMGT germline references. Reads were removed for weak V/J assignments (E-value above 1e-6), missing CDR3, stop codons, out-of-frame junctions, or ambiguous translated residues. V3J clonotypes were defined by identical inferred V gene, J gene, and CDR3 amino acid sequence. To compute the percentage overlap between repertoires, the number of shared unique clonotypes was divided by the size of the smaller repertoire. Richness of each repertoire was evaluated using RTK rarefaction, the Chao1 estimator, and Recon v2.1 estimates of unobserved clonotypes. OLGA was used to compute generation probabilities for all TCRbeta clonotypes that the gDNA method yielded from a few donors. Here the immuneACCESS table is served through TCRdb, limited to in-frame sequences with V and J called. Missing clones are a known gap in these copies; in checked studies unresolved V genes cover under half, and the rest lacks a known reason. V and J calls and clone size follow that table, whereas D and trimming were derived from the DNA. The sample table holds around 2.1 million clones, of which more than 85% were seen once. Of the sample, 1.5% to 2% falls within the top ten clones.

CD8 naive samples were CD45RO-negative cells positively selected for CCR7, giving a CD45RA+CCR7+ population that excluded TemRA cells. Healthy HIV-negative adults with no recently reported acute infections or vaccinations were included as donors. Every donor was a Caucasian adult residing in Nashville, Tennessee, USA. Blood was obtained by leukapheresis, after which PBMCs were separated by Ficoll-Histopaque density gradient centrifugation and cryopreserved in liquid nitrogen vapor phase. Analytical flow cytometry was used to check the purity and quantity of each magnetically sorted T cell population. From each sorted fraction, genomic DNA was isolated and quantified by UV absorbance on a Nanodrop 2000c. With respect to this clone: Its antigen specificity is not known. Qualities for individual bases were not recorded, and no much larger clone is one base off.

Inclusive of the bounding cysteine and phenylalanine, the CDR3 is 16 residues long. The sequence is cut down to CDR3 DNA, 48 bases in frame from base 1. V and J lose 3 bases and 3 bases, and a span of 18 bases separates them. From a lookup of the germline V gene (reference sequence), CDR1 and CDR2 are MNHEY and SMNVEV. Material for sequencing was naive CD8+ T cells from PBMCs. The cell subset or site label here, explained by the study, means: CD45RA+CCR7+. This TCR was sampled from a man between 18 and 29 years old in good health. Some clones in this sample may be carry-over from other donors' samples. The chain is assembled from TRBV27 and TRBJ2-7; the D segment could be TRBD2, given 5 matching bases. The CDR3 region has the sequence CASSLSPGGLNYEQYF. The DNA sequence is as follows: TGTGCCAGCAGTTTGTCTCCTGGCGGGCTCAACTACGAGCAGTACTTC.